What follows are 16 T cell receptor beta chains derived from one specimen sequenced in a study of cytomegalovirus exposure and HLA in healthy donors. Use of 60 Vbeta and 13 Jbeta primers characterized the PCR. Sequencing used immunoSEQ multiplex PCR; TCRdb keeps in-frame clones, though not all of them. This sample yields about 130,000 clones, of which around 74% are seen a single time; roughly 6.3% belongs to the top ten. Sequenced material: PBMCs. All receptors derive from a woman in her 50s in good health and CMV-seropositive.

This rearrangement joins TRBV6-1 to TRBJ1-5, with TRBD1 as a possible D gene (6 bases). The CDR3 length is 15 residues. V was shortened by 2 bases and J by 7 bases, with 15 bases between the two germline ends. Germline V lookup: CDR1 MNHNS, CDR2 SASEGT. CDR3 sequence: CASSEPTTGSQPQHF. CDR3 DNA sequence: TGTGCCAGCAGTGAACCGACAACAGGGAGCCAGCCCCAGCATTTT.

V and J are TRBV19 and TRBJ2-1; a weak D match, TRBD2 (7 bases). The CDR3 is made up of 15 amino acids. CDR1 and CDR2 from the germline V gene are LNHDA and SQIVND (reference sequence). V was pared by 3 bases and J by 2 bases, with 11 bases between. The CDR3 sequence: CASSITGGPYNEQFF. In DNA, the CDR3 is TGTGCCAGTAGTATTACGGGGGGCCCCTACAATGAGCAGTTCTTC.

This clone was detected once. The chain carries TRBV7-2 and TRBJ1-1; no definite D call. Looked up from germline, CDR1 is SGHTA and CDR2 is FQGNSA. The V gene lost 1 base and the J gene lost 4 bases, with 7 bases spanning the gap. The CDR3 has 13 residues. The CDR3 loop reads CASSLGAATEAFF. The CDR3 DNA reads TGTGCCAGCAGCTTAGGCGCGGCCACTGAAGCTTTCTTT.

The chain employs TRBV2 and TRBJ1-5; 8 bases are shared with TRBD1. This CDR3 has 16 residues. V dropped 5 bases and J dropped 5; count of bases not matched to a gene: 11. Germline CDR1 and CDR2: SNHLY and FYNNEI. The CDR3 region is CASSPPGGQGDQPQHF. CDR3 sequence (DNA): TGTGCCAGCAGTCCCCCCGGAGGACAGGGCGATCAGCCCCAGCATTTT. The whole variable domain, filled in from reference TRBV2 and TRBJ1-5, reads EPEVTQTPSHQVTQMGQEVILRCVPISNHLYFYWYRQILGQKVEFLVSFYNNEISEKSEIFDDQFSVERPDGSNFTLKIRSTKLEDSAMYFCASSPPGGQGDQPQHFGDGTRLSIL.

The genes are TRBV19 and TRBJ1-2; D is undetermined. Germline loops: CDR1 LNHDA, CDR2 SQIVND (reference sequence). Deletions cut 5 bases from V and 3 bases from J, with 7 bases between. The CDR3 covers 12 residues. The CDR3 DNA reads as TGTGCCAGTAGTCTGGCTTACTATGGCTACACCTTC. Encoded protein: CASSLAYYGYTF.

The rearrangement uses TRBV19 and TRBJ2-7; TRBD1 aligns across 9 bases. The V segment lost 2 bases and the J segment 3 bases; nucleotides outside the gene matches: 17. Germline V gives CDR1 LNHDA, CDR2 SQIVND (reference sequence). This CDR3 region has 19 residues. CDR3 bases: TGTGCCAGTAGTATAAAAGGTCAATACCCCCGGGACAGGGACTACGAGCAGTACTTC. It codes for CASSIKGQYPRDRDYEQYF.

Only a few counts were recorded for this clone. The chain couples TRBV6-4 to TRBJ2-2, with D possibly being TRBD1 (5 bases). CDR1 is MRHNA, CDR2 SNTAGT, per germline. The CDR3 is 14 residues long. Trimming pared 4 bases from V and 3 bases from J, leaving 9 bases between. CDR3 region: CASSVGADTGELFF. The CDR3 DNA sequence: TGTGCCAGCAGTGTTGGGGCGGACACCGGGGAGCTGTTTTTT.

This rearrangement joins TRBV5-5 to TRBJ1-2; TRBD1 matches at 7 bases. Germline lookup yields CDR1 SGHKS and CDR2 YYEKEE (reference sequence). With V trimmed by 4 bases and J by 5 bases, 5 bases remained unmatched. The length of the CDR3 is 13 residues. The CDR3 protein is CASSDREGYGYTF. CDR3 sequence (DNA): TGTGCCAGCAGCGACAGGGAAGGGTATGGCTACACCTTC. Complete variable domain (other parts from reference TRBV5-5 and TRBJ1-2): DAGVTQSPTHLIKTRGQQVTLRCSPISGHKSVSWYQQVLGQGPQFIFQYYEKEERGRGNFPDRFSARQFPNYSSELNVNALLLGDSALYLCASSDREGYGYTFGSGTRLTVV.

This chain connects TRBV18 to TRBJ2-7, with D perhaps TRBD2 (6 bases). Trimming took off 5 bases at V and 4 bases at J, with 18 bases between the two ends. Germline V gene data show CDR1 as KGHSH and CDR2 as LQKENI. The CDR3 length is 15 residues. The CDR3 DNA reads TGTGCCAGCTCATCCCGGGACGGAGGGGTGTACGAGCAGTACTTC. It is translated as CASSSRDGGVYEQYF.

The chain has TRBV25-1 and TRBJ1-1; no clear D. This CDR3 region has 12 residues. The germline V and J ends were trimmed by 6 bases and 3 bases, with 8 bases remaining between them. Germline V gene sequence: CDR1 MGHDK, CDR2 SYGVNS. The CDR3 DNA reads TGTGCCAGCAGGGTGGGAGACACTGAAGCTTTCTTT. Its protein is CASRVGDTEAFF. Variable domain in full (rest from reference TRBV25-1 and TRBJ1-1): EADIYQTPRYLVIGTGKKITLECSQTMGHDKMYWYQQDPGMELHLIHYSYGVNSTEKGDLSSESTVSRIRTEHFPLTLESARPSHTSQYLCASRVGDTEAFFGQGTRLTVV.

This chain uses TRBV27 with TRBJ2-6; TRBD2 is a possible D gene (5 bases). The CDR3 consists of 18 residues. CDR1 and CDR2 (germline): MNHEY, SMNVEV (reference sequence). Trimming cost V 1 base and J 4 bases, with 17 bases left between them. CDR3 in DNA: TGTGCCAGCAGTTTATTCTCCGGCGGAGGTTCGGGGGCCAACGTCCTGACTTTC. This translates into CASSLFSGGGSGANVLTF.

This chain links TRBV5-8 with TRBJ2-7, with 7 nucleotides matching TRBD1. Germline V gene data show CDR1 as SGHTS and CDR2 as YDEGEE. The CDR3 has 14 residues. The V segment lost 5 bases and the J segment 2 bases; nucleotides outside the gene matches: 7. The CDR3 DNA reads TGTGCCAGCAGGCCCGGGACAGTTACCTACGAGCAGTACTTC. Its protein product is CASRPGTVTYEQYF.

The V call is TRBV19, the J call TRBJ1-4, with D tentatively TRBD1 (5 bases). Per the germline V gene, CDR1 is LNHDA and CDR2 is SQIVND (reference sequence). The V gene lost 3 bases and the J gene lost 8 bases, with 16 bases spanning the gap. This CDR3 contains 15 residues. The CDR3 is CASSMSGRTGEKLFF. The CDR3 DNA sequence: TGTGCCAGTAGTATGTCTGGTCGAACAGGAGAAAAACTGTTTTTT. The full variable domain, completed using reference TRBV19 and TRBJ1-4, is DGGITQSPKYLFRKEGQNVTLSCEQNLNHDAMYWYRQDPGQGLRLIYYSQIVNDFQKGDIAEGYSVSREKKESFPLTVTSAQKNPTAFYLCASSMSGRTGEKLFFGSGTQLSVL.

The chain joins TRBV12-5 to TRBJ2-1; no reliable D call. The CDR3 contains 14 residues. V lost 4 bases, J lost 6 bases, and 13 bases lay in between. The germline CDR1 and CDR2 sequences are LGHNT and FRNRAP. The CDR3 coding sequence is TGTGCTAGTGGTTCACGGGTCGTCATCAATGAGCAGTTCTTC. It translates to CASGSRVVINEQFF.

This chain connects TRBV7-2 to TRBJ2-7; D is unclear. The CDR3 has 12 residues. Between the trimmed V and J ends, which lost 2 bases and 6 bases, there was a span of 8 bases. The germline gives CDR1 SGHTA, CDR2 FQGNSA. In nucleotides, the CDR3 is TGTGCCAGCAGCTTACTCGCAGGCGAGCAGTACTTC. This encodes CASSLLAGEQYF.

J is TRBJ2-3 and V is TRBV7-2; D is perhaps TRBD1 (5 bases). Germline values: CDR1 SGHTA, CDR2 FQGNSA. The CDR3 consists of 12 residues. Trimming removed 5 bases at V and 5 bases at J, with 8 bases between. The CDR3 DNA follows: TGTGCCAGCAGCATCACAGGAGATACGCAGTATTTT. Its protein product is CASSITGDTQYF.